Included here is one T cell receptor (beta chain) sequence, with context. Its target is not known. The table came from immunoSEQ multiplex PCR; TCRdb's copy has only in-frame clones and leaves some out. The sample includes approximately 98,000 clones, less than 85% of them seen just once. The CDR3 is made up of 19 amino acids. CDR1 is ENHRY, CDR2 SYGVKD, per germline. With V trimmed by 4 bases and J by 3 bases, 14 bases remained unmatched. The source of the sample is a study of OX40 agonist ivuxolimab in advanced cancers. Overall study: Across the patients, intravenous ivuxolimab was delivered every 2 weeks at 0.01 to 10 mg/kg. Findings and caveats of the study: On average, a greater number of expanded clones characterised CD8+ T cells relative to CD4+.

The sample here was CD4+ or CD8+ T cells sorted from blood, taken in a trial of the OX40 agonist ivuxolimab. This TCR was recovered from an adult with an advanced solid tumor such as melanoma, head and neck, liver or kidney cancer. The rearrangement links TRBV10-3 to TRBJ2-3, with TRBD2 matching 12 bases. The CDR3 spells CAISGHLGGGLAGTDTQYF. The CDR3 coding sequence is TGTGCCATCAGTGGCCACCTCGGGGGCGGACTAGCGGGGACAGATACGCAGTATTTT.